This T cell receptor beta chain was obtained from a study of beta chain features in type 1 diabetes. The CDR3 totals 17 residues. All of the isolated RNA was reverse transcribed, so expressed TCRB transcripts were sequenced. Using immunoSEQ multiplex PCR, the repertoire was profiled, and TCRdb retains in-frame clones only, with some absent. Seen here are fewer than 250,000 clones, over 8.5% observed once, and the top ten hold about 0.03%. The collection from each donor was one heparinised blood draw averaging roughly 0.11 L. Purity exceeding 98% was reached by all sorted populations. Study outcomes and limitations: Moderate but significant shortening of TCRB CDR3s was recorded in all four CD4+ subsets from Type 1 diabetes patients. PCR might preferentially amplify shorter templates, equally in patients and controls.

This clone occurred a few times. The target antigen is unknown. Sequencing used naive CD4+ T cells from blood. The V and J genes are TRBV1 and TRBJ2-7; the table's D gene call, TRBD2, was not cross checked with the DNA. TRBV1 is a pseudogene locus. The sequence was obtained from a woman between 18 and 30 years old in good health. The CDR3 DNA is TGCACCAGCAGCCTAATGGGATTAGCGGGGCCCACCTACGAGCAGTACTTC. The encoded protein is CTSSLMGLAGPTYEQYF.